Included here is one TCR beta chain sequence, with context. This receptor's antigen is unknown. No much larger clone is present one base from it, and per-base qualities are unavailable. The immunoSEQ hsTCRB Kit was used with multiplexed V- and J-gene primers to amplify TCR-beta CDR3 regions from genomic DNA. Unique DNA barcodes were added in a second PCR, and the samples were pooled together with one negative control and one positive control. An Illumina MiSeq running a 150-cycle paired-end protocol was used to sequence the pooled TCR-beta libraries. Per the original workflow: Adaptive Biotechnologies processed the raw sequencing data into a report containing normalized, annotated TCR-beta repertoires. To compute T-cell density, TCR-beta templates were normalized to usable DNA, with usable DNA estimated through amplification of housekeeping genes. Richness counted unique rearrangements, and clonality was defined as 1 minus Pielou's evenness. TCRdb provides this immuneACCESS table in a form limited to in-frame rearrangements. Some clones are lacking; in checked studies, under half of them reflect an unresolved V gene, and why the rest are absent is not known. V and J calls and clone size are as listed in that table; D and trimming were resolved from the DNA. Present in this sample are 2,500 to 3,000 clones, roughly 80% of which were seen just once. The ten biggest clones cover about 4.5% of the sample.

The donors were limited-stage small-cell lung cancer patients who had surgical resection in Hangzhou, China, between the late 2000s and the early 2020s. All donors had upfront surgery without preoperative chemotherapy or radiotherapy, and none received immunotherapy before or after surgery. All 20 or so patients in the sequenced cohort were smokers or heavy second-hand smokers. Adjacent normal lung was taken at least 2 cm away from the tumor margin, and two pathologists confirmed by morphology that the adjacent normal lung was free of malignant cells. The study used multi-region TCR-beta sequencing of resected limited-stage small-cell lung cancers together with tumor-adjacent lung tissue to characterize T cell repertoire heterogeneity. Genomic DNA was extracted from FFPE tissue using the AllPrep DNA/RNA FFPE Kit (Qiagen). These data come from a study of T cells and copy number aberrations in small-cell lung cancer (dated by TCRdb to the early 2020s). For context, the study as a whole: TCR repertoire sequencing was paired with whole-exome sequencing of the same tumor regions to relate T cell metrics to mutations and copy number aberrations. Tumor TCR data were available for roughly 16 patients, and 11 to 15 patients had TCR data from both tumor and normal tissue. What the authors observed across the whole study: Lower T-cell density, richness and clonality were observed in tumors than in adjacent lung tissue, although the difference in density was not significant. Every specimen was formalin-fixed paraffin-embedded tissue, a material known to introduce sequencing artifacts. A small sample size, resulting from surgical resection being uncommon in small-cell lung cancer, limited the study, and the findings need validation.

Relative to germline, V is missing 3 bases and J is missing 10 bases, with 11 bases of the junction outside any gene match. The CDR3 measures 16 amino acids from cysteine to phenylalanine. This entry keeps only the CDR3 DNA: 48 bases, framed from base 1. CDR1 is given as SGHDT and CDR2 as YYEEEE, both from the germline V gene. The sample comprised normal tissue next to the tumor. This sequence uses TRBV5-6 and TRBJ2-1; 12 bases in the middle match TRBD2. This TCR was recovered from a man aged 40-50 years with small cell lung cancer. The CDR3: CASSSIASGRVEEQFF. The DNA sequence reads TGTGCCAGCAGCTCTATCGCTAGCGGGAGGGTGGAGGAGCAGTTCTTC. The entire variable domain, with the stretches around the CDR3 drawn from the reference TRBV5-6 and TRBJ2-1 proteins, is DAGVTQSPTHLIKTRGQQVTLRCSPKSGHDTVSWYQQALGQGPQFIFQYYEEEERQRGNFPDRFSGHQFPNYSSELNVNALLLGDSALYLCASSSIASGRVEEQFFGPGTRLTVL.